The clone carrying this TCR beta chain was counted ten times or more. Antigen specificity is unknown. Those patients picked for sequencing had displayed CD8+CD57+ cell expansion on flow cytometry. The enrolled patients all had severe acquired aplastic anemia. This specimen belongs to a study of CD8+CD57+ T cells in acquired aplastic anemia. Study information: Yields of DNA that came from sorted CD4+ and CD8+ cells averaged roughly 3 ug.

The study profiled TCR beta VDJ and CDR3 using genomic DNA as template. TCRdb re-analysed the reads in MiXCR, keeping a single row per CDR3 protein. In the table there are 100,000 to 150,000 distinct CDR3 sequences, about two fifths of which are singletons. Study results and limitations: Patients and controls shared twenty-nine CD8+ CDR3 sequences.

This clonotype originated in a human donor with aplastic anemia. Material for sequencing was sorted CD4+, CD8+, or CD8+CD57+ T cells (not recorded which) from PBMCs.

The CDR3 protein is CSVGRAGNTIYF. CDR3 DNA sequence: TGCAGCGTTGGTAGGGCTGGAAACACCATATATTTT. This chain uses TRBV29-1 with TRBJ1-3, with unresolved D. The CDR3 extends over 12 amino acids. Between the trimmed V and J ends, which lost 4 bases and 2 bases, there was a span of 6 bases. Germline lookup yields CDR1 SQVTM and CDR2 ANQGSEA.